The entry below describes one TCR beta chain. Its antigen is not known. The entry originates in a study of beta chain features in type 1 diabetes. Study-level points and caveats: Among type 1 diabetes patients, VDJ junctions had fewer insertions and more deletions. Shorter templates might be favored by PCR, equally in patients and controls.

Expressed TCRB transcripts were sequenced because the entire RNA isolate underwent reverse transcription. Naive, central memory and regulatory T cell samples averaged approximately 3.5 million immunoSEQ reads each. The table came from immunoSEQ multiplex PCR; TCRdb's copy has only in-frame clones and leaves some out. This table has about half a million clones, approximately 31% appearing once. V lost 5 bases and J lost 7; bases outside the gene matches: 3. The V gene's germline CDR1 is GTSNPN and CDR2 SVGIG (reference sequence). The CDR3 loop spans 13 amino acids. Averaging around 110 mL, one heparinised blood draw was given by each donor.

The sequenced material came from naive CD4+ T cells from blood. The TCR was taken from a young man in good health. The J gene is TRBJ1-6, the V gene TRBV30; 9 nucleotides align to TRBD1. CDR3 sequence reads: CAWRGQGNSPLHF. In nucleotides, the CDR3 is TGTGCCTGGCGTGGACAGGGGAATTCACCCCTCCACTTT.